The 18 T cell receptor beta chains reported below all come from one sample, sequenced in a study of blood T cell repertoires in COVID-19. Some clones are missing from TCRdb's copy, which holds only in-frame ones; the method was immunoSEQ multiplex PCR. Among 25,000 to 30,000 clones listed, 70% to 90% were seen once. The sample comprised peripheral blood. The receptors shown here come from a man in his 70s with acute or convalescent COVID-19.

The rearrangement uses TRBV6-5 and TRBJ2-5; weak D call: TRBD1 (6 bases). V was shortened by 4 bases and J by 4 bases, with 10 bases between the two germline ends. CDR3 length: 13 residues. Germline V gene sequence: CDR1 MNHEY, CDR2 SVGAGI. The CDR3 spells CASSLQGRETQYF. CDR3 DNA: TGTGCCAGCAGTTTACAGGGTCGAGAGACCCAGTACTTC.

This clone was observed a single time. The J gene is TRBJ2-5, the V gene TRBV5-1, with 7 bases fitting TRBD2. The CDR3 is 13 residues long. V shed 4 bases, J shed 0 bases, and the junction held 0 bases outside the gene matches. CDR1 SGHRS and CDR2 YFSETQ come from the germline V gene. The CDR3 DNA sequence: TGCGCCAGCAGCCGGGGGGACCAAGAGACCCAGTACTTC. This gives the protein CASSRGDQETQYF. Using reference TRBV5-1 and TRBJ2-5 for the parts outside the CDR3, the full variable domain is KAGVTQTPRYLIKTRGQQVTLSCSPISGHRSVSWYQQTPGQGLQFLFEYFSETQRNKGNFPGRFSGRQFSNSRSEMNVSTLELGDSALYLCASSRGDQETQYFGPGTRLLVL.

The chain couples TRBV3-1 (or the pseudogene TRBV3-2) to TRBJ1-2, with D possibly being TRBD1 (6 bases). V was pared by 6 bases and J by 2 bases, with 10 bases between. This CDR3 is 13 amino acids long. Germline CDR1 LGHDT, CDR2 YNNKEL (reference sequence). The CDR3 is CASSHDRNYGYTF. CDR3 DNA: TGTGCCAGCAGTCACGACAGGAACTATGGCTACACCTTC.

The V gene is TRBV3-1 (or the pseudogene TRBV3-2), the J gene TRBJ2-1, with D possibly matching TRBD2 (5 bases). This CDR3 region has 15 residues. The germline V and J ends were trimmed by 3 bases and 0 bases, with 9 bases remaining between them. Germline V gene sequence: CDR1 LGHDT, CDR2 YNNKEL (reference sequence). The CDR3 DNA reads TGTGCCAGCAGCCAGGAGGCAGCCTCCTACAATGAGCAGTTCTTC. Encoded protein: CASSQEAASYNEQFF.

This sequence joins TRBV6-2 or TRBV6-3 and TRBJ1-2, with TRBD1 identical over 7 bases. V gave up 5 bases and J gave up 5 bases; unmatched junction bases: 8. Germline values: CDR1 MNHEY, CDR2 SVGEGT. This CDR3 is 14 amino acids long. The CDR3 loop reads CASSRRQGIYGYTF. The CDR3 DNA reads as TGTGCCAGCAGTCGCCGACAGGGTATTTATGGCTACACCTTC.

This clone showed up just a few times. The gene calls are TRBV7-9 and TRBJ2-7, with TRBD2 identical over 10 bases. The CDR3 loop spans 14 amino acids. Trimming cost V 5 bases and J 2 bases; bases outside gene matches: 3. The germline V gene encodes CDR1 SEHNR and CDR2 FQNEAQ (reference sequence). The CDR3 DNA sequence: TGTGCCAGCAGCGAAGCGGGAGGGCCCTACGAGCAGTACTTC. It yields the protein CASSEAGGPYEQYF.

This clone appeared a single time. The rearrangement links TRBV19 to TRBJ2-2; TRBD2 aligns across 9 bases. V lost 5 bases and J lost 5; bases outside the gene matches: 15. Germline V CDR1 and CDR2: LNHDA, SQIVND (reference sequence). The CDR3 sequence is 18 residues long. CDR3 in DNA: TGTGCCAGTAGTCTAAGGCCGTCGGGGCTAGCGGGAACCGGGGAGCTGTTTTTT. As protein: CASSLRPSGLAGTGELFF.

The chain recombines TRBV19 with TRBJ2-3, with 13 bases matching TRBD2. Germline V gene data show CDR1 as LNHDA and CDR2 as SQIVND (reference sequence). The CDR3 sequence is 15 residues long. The J segment lost 2 bases and the V segment lost 5 bases, leaving 1 base of the junction unmatched. The CDR3 reads CASSGLAGATDTQYF. CDR3 bases: TGTGCCAGTAGTGGACTAGCGGGAGCCACAGATACGCAGTATTTT.

The chain uses TRBV7-2 and TRBJ1-1; 7 bases agree with TRBD1. CDR3 length: 13 amino acids. CDR1 SGHTA and CDR2 FQGNSA come from the germline V gene. V lost 7 bases to trimming and J lost 4 bases; unmatched junction nucleotides: 6. The chain's CDR3 is CASILSGGTEAFF. CDR3 bases: TGTGCCAGCATCCTTTCAGGGGGCACTGAAGCTTTCTTT.

The gene calls are TRBV7-2 and TRBJ1-1; the D gene is possibly TRBD1 (6 bases). Per germline, CDR1 SGHTA and CDR2 FQGNSA. The CDR3 is made up of 13 amino acids. Trimming took off 2 bases at V and 10 bases at J, with 14 bases between the two ends. The CDR3 region is CASSLNKAGAAFF. The DNA of the CDR3 is TGTGCCAGCAGCTTAAACAAGGCAGGGGCAGCTTTCTTT.

This clone has only a few counts. The CDR3 loop is CASSLLGAGVIYEQYF. The CDR3 DNA sequence: TGTGCCAGCAGTTTACTTGGAGCGGGAGTAATCTACGAGCAGTACTTC. This chain connects TRBV6-2 or TRBV6-3 to TRBJ2-7; 8 nucleotides line up with TRBD2. This CDR3 is built from 16 residues. Trimming cost V 4 bases and J 3 bases; bases outside gene matches: 11. Germline V lookup: CDR1 MNHEY, CDR2 SVGEGT.

This rearrangement joins TRBV4-1 to TRBJ2-3; TRBD2 aligns across 15 bases. The length of the CDR3 is 20 residues. The junction had 18 bases not matched to a gene; V was cut back by 2 bases and J by 9 bases. Germline CDR1 is MGHRA and CDR2 is YSYEKL. The CDR3 DNA follows: TGCGCCAGCAGCCAACCCCACACCTTGGTGCGGACTAGCGGGAGGGTAACGCAGTATTTT. Protein product: CASSQPHTLVRTSGRVTQYF.

This clone was counted a few times. The J gene is TRBJ2-1, the V gene TRBV5-4; 7 bases are shared with TRBD2. The CDR3 covers 16 residues. Germline CDR1 reads SGHNT; CDR2 reads YYREEE (reference sequence). V trimming: 1 base; J trimming: 2 bases; junction bases outside the gene matches: 6. DNA for the CDR3: TGTGCCAGCAGCTTGTCCCTAGCGGTTACCTACAATGAGCAGTTCTTC. The encoded protein is CASSLSLAVTYNEQFF.

The V gene is TRBV4-3, the J gene TRBJ2-5; TRBD1 matches 7 bases. The junction had 1 base not matched to a gene; V was cut back by 4 bases and J by 2 bases. Germline V gene sequence: CDR1 LGHNA, CDR2 YSLEER. The CDR3 runs to 13 residues. The CDR3 is CASSLRGQETQYF. The DNA of the CDR3 is TGCGCCAGCAGCCTCAGGGGGCAAGAGACCCAGTACTTC.

This rearrangement joins TRBV6-2 or TRBV6-3 to TRBJ1-5; D is unresolved. V was pared by 2 bases and J by 3 bases, with 17 bases between. Germline V gene data show CDR1 as MNHEY and CDR2 as SVGEGT. There are 17 residues in the CDR3. The CDR3 region has the DNA TGTGCCAGCAGTTACACTTGGCCTGGGCAAGTCAATCAGCCCCAGCATTTT. As protein: CASSYTWPGQVNQPQHF.

V and J are TRBV6-6 and TRBJ1-1; D is uncertain. The germline V and J ends were trimmed by 2 bases and 4 bases, with 8 bases remaining between them. Looked up from germline, CDR1 is MNHNY and CDR2 is SVGAGI (reference sequence). There are 13 residues in the CDR3. CDR3 loop: CASSYRESTEAFF. CDR3 coding DNA: TGTGCCAGCAGTTACCGGGAGAGCACTGAAGCTTTCTTT.

The chain employs TRBV7-2 and TRBJ2-1, with 10 bases identical to TRBD2. V dropped 5 bases and J dropped 0; count of bases not matched to a gene: 7. This CDR3 contains 17 residues. Germline CDR1 SGHTA, CDR2 FQGNSA. CDR3 loop: CASSVRTSGNSYNEQFF. CDR3 bases: TGTGCCAGCAGCGTTAGGACTAGCGGAAACTCCTACAATGAGCAGTTCTTC.

The chain carries TRBV4-3 and TRBJ2-5; 7 positions match TRBD2. CDR3 length: 14 amino acids. V lost 3 bases and J lost 5; bases outside the gene matches: 6. CDR1 is LGHNA, CDR2 YSLEER, per germline. CDR3 DNA: TGCGCCAGCAGCCAGCGGGAGAGTGGGGAGACCCAGTACTTC. It is translated as CASSQRESGETQYF.